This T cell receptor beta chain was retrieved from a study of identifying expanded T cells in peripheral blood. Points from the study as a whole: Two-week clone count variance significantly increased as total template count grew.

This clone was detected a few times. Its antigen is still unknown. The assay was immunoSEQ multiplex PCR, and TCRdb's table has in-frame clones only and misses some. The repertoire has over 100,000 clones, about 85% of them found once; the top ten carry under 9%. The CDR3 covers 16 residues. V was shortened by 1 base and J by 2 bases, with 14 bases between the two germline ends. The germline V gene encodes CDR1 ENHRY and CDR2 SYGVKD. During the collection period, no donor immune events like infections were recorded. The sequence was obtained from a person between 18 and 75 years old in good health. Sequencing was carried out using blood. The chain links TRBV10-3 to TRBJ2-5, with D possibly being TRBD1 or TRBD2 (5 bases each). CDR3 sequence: CAISELGVGEQETQYF. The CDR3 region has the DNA TGTGCCATCAGTGAGTTGGGGGTTGGTGAGCAAGAGACCCAGTACTTC.